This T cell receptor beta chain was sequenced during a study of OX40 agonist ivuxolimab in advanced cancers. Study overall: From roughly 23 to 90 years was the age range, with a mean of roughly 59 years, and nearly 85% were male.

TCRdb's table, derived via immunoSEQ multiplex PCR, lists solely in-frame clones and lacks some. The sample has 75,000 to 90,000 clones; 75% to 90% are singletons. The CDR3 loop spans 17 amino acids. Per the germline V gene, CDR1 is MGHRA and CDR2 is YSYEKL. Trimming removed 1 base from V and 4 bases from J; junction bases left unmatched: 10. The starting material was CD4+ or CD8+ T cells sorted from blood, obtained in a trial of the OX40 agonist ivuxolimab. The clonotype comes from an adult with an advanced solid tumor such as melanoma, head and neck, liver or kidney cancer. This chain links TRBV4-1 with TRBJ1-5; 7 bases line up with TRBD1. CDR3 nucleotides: TGCGCCAGCAGCCAAGGGTATGCCAGGGGGACGAATCAGCCCCAGCATTTT. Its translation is CASSQGYARGTNQPQHF.